These 20 T cell receptor beta chains came from one sample sequenced in a study of glioma-infiltrating T cells. Amplification of TCR alpha and beta CDR3 regions from RNA used iRepertoire nested multiplex PCR. MiXCR, run by TCRdb on the multiplex PCR reads, gives a single entry per CDR3 protein. The data show around 130,000 distinct CDR3 sequences, 24% seen once. The sample consisted of glioma tissue, nonneoplastic brain tissue, or PBMCs (not recorded which). These receptors came from a human donor with low-grade glioma or glioblastoma, undergoing nonglioma brain surgery, or in good health (not recorded which).

The V and J genes are TRBV7-2 and TRBJ1-4; tentative D call: TRBD1 (6 bases). Germline-derived CDR1 and CDR2 are SGHTA and FQGNSA. This CDR3 has 15 amino acids. The germline V and J ends were trimmed by 1 base and 8 bases, with 14 bases remaining between them. As DNA, the CDR3 is TGTGCCAGCAGCTTAGTTACAGGGACTGGCGAAAAACTGTTTTTT. It specifies CASSLVTGTGEKLFF.

The chain has TRBV19 and TRBJ1-1; the D is unclear. This CDR3 is 13 amino acids long. From germline, CDR1 is LNHDA and CDR2 SQIVND (reference sequence). V lost 7 bases, J lost 5 bases, and 14 bases lay in between. The CDR3 sequence is CASTPREQTEAFF. The CDR3 nucleotides read TGTGCCAGTACCCCTCGGGAGCAGACTGAAGCTTTCTTT.

The rearrangement uses TRBV4-1 and TRBJ2-2; TRBD2 aligns across 9 bases. The CDR3 runs to 18 residues. CDR1 and CDR2 from the germline V gene are MGHRA and YSYEKL. With 1 base clipped from V and 5 bases from J, the junction kept 11 bases outside the gene matches. The CDR3 DNA reads as TGCGCCAGCAGCCAAGCCCTCGGCGCGGGGGGGTATACCGGGGAGCTGTTTTTT. This translates into CASSQALGAGGYTGELFF.

As regards this clonotype: An end of the junction differs from the germline gene, which may be a read error. V and J are TRBV15 and TRBJ1-1; unclear D gene. CDR1 LNHNV and CDR2 YYDKDF come from the germline V gene (reference sequence). The CDR3 spans 16 residues. The CDR3 loop reads CATSRDLRALNIEAFF. The CDR3 DNA sequence: TGTGCCACCAGCAGAGATTTAAGGGCTTTGAACATTGAAGCTTTCTTT.

V gene TRBV19 combines with J gene TRBJ2-1; perhaps TRBD2 as D (6 bases). V was pared by 4 bases and J by 5 bases, with 18 bases between. CDR3 length: 16 residues. Germline V CDR1 and CDR2: LNHDA, SQIVND (reference sequence). In DNA, the CDR3 is TGTGCCAGTAGTACCTTCGTACGGGGGACTGACAATGAGCAGTTCTTC. It codes for CASSTFVRGTDNEQFF.

A note on this clonotype: This may come from a read error, since a much larger clone is one base off. A read error is likely, as this CDR3 ends without the conserved phenylalanine or tryptophan. The V call is TRBV6-6, the J call TRBJ1-3; D is perhaps TRBD1 (5 bases). This CDR3 region has 13 residues. V was clipped by 8 bases and J by 0 bases, with 8 bases between them. Germline loops: CDR1 MNHNY, CDR2 SVGAGI (reference sequence). This CDR3 reads CASWDHSGNTIYY. In nucleotides, the CDR3 is TGTGCCAGCTGGGACCACTCTGGAAACACCATATATTAT.

This clonotype showed up just a few times. J is TRBJ2-5 and V is TRBV20-1; no clear D gene. The V and J ends lost 5 bases and 5 bases respectively, with 9 bases between them. Per germline, CDR1 DFQATT and CDR2 SNEGSKA (reference sequence). The CDR3 extends over 11 amino acids. CDR3 nucleotide sequence: TGCAGTGCTCTTAAAGGCGAGACCCAGTACTTC. It yields the protein CSALKGETQYF.

This clonotype was recorded many times. V usage is TRBV24-1 and J usage is TRBJ2-1, with 8 bases fitting TRBD1. Germline CDR1 KGHDR, CDR2 SFDVKD. V shed 4 bases, J shed 9 bases, and the junction held 7 bases outside the gene matches. The CDR3 runs to 14 residues. CDR3 residues: CATSETDRAVEQFF. For the CDR3, the DNA is TGTGCCACCAGTGAAACGGACAGGGCGGTTGAGCAGTTCTTC.

This chain uses TRBV18 with TRBJ1-1, with D perhaps TRBD1 (6 bases). This CDR3 contains 17 residues. Looked up from germline, CDR1 is KGHSH and CDR2 is LQKENI. With 6 bases removed from V and 1 base from J, the gap between germline ends came to 21 bases. CDR3 residues: CASSLMALSTGNTEAFF. In nucleotides, the CDR3 is TGTGCCAGCTCCCTTATGGCATTGTCGACAGGGAACACTGAAGCTTTCTTT.

This clonotype was picked up many times. The chain is built from TRBV20-1 and TRBJ2-7, with a weak D call TRBD1 (5 bases). This CDR3 contains 13 residues. Trimming cost V 4 bases and J 2 bases, with 12 bases left between them. Germline-derived CDR1 and CDR2 are DFQATT and SNEGSKA (reference sequence). The CDR3 sequence: CSAKGPSTYEQYV. The CDR3 DNA reads TGCAGTGCTAAGGGGCCCAGTACCTACGAGCAGTACGTC.

This clonotype was observed at least ten times. This chain uses TRBV20-1 with TRBJ1-1; maybe TRBD1 (6 bases). The CDR3 totals 12 residues. Germline-derived CDR1 and CDR2 are DFQATT and SNEGSKA (reference sequence). V was trimmed by 3 bases and J by 4 bases, leaving 9 bases between them. CDR3 in amino acids: CSASGGLTEAFF. In nucleotides, the CDR3 is TGCAGTGCTAGCGGGGGCCTCACTGAAGCTTTCTTT.

This clonotype has just a few counts. The chain carries TRBV7-6 and TRBJ1-5; 7 bases map to TRBD1. Germline-derived CDR1 and CDR2 are SGHVS and FNYEAQ. There are 15 residues in the CDR3. Unmatched junction bases numbered 6, after V lost 5 bases and J lost 2 bases. CDR3 residues: CASSRRTGGNQPQHF. The CDR3 nucleotides are TGTGCCAGCAGCCGCCGGACAGGAGGCAATCAGCCCCAGCATTTT.

The chain carries TRBV20-1 and TRBJ2-5; D unclear. The CDR3 has 12 amino acids. V shed 3 bases and J shed 4 bases, with 9 bases lying between them. Germline values: CDR1 DFQATT, CDR2 SNEGSKA (reference sequence). CDR3 sequence: CSARVGPETQYF. CDR3 nucleotides: TGCAGTGCTAGGGTGGGCCCAGAGACCCAGTACTTC.

The sample holds many counts of this clonotype. The chain joins TRBV6-1 to TRBJ2-7, with TRBD1 matching 8 bases. The V gene end was trimmed by 6 bases and the J gene end by 7 bases; junction bases not matched to a gene: 20. This CDR3 is 17 amino acids long. Germline V gene sequence: CDR1 MNHNS, CDR2 SASEGT. The CDR3 region has the DNA TGTGCCAGCAGACCGTCCTCTTATTGGACAGGGAAGGGGGAGCAGTACGTC. This translates into CASRPSSYWTGKGEQYV.

The rearrangement joins TRBV12-3 or TRBV12-4 to TRBJ2-1, with D possibly TRBD1 on 6 matching bases. This CDR3 has 12 residues. V lost 6 bases and J lost 9, with 12 bases in between. This CDR3 is CASRTTGFEQFF. In DNA form, the CDR3 reads TGTGCCAGCAGAACCACAGGGTTTGAGCAGTTCTTC.

The gene calls are TRBV19 and TRBJ2-3, with D possibly being TRBD2 (6 bases). From germline, CDR1 is LNHDA and CDR2 SQIVND (reference sequence). V lost 1 base, J lost 1 base, and 12 bases lay in between. The CDR3 consists of 16 residues. CDR3 coding DNA: TGTGCCAGTAGTATAGTGGCGCCGGGAGGCACAGATACGCAGTATTTT. The encoded protein is CASSIVAPGGTDTQYF.

The chain recombines TRBV6-6 with TRBJ2-3; 8 positions match TRBD2. Germline V gene data show CDR1 as MNHNY and CDR2 as SVGAGI (reference sequence). The CDR3 consists of 15 residues. J lost 3 bases, V lost 6 bases, and 8 bases had no gene match. CDR3 protein: CASRPHGGGTDTQYF. CDR3 sequence (DNA): TGTGCCAGCAGACCACACGGGGGGGGGACAGATACGCAGTATTTT.

At least ten counts were recorded for this clonotype. The chain carries TRBV7-9 and TRBJ1-1, with D hard to call. The germline CDR1 and CDR2 sequences are SEHNR and FQNEAQ (reference sequence). Between the trimmed V and J ends, which lost 5 bases and 5 bases, there was a span of 9 bases. The CDR3 consists of 12 residues. CDR3: CASSPPRTEAFF. CDR3 nucleotides: TGTGCCAGCAGCCCCCCCCGGACTGAAGCTTTCTTT. Variable domain in full (rest from reference TRBV7-9 and TRBJ1-1): DTGVSQNPRHKITKRGQNVTFRCDPISEHNRLYWYRQTLGQGPEFLTYFQNEAQLEKSRLLSDRFSAERPKGSFSTLEIQRTEQGDSAMYLCASSPPRTEAFFGQGTRLTVV.

The chain links TRBV5-1 to TRBJ2-1, with a possible D match to TRBD2 (5 bases). V was clipped by 6 bases and J by 8 bases, with 21 bases between them. This CDR3 is built from 15 residues. The germline V gene has CDR1 SGHRS and CDR2 YFSETQ. CDR3 sequence (DNA): TGCGCCAGCATACCCACCCCCAGTCTAGCAGATGAGCAGTTCTTC. It yields the protein CASIPTPSLADEQFF. Full variable domain (rest looked up from reference TRBV5-1 and TRBJ2-1): KAGVTQTPRYLIKTRGQQVTLSCSPISGHRSVSWYQQTPGQGLQFLFEYFSETQRNKGNFPGRFSGRQFSNSRSEMNVSTLELGDSALYLCASIPTPSLADEQFFGPGTRLTVL.

In this sample, this clonotype turned up a few times. V is TRBV4-2 and J is TRBJ2-5; TRBD2 aligns across 16 bases. The germline V gene has CDR1 LGHNA and CDR2 YNFKEQ. The CDR3 sequence is 17 residues long. V dropped 4 bases and J dropped 3; count of bases not matched to a gene: 5. The CDR3 reads CASSRRGLAGGKETQYF. The CDR3 DNA is TGTGCCAGCAGCCGAAGGGGACTAGCGGGGGGGAAAGAGACCCAGTACTTC.